The following is a T cell receptor (beta chain) sequence with its context. Its antigen is unidentified. Germline CDR1 reads SQVTM; CDR2 reads ANQGSEA. The CDR3 extends over 13 amino acids. J was trimmed by 5 bases and V by 5 bases; bases with no gene match: 6. The data derive from a study of cytomegalovirus exposure and HLA in healthy donors. Study-wide background: The early release's HLA-typed donors yielded roughly 85 million unique TCRs.

Study-level results: The authors listed 164 TCR beta chains as cytomegalovirus-associated. The authors later found HLA-associated TCR beta chains more clonally expanded than equally common others.

The PCR used 60 Vbeta and 13 Jbeta primers. Method: immunoSEQ multiplex PCR; TCRdb's copy keeps in-frame clones and lacks some. The sample includes fewer than 250,000 clones, almost 80% seen only once; the top ten take approximately 1.8%. Every donor was a healthy person donating bone marrow. Material for sequencing was PBMCs. The sequence derives from a male donor in good health and CMV-seronegative. The chain links TRBV29-1 to TRBJ2-7, with 10 bases lining up with TRBD1. CDR3 DNA: TGCAGCGTTCGAAGACAGGGGGCGAACGAGCAGTACTTC. It yields the protein CSVRRQGANEQYF.